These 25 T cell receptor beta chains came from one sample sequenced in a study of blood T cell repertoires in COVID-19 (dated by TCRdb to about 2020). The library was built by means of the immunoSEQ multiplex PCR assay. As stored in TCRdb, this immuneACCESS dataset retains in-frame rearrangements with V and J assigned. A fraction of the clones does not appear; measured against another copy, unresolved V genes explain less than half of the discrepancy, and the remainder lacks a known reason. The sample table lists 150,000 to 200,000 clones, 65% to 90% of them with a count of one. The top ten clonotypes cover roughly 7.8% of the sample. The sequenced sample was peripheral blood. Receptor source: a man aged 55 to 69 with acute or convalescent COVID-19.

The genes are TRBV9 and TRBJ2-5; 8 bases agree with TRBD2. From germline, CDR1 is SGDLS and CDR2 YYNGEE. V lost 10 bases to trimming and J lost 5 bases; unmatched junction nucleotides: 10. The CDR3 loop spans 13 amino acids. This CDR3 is CAAPRTSMETQYF. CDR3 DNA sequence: TGTGCCGCTCCTAGGACTAGCATGGAGACCCAGTACTTC. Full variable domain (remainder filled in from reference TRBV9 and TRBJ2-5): DSGVTQTPKHLITATGQRVTLRCSPRSGDLSVYWYQQSLDQGLQFLIQYYNGEERAKGNILERFSAQQFPDLHSELNLSSLELGDSALYFCAAPRTSMETQYFGPGTRLLVL.

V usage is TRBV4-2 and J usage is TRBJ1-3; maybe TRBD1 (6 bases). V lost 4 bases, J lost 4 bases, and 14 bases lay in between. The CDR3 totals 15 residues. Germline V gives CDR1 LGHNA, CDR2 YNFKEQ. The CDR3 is CASSLLGTSGNTIYF. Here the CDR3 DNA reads TGTGCCAGCAGCCTTCTTGGGACATCAGGAAACACCATATATTTT.

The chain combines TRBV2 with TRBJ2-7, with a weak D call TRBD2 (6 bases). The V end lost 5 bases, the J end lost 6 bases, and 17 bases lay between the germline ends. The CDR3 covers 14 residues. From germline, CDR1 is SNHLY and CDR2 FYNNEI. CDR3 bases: TGTGCCAGCAGTTACCCAGCCGGAGGGTCCGAGCAGTACTTC. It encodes CASSYPAGGSEQYF. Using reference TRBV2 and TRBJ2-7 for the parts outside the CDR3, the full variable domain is EPEVTQTPSHQVTQMGQEVILRCVPISNHLYFYWYRQILGQKVEFLVSFYNNEISEKSEIFDDQFSVERPDGSNFTLKIRSTKLEDSAMYFCASSYPAGGSEQYFGPGTRLTVT.

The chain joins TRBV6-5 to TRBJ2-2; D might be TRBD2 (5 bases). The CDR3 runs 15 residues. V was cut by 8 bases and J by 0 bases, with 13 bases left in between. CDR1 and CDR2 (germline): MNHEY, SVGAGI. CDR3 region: CASRYSVSNTGELFF. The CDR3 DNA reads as TGTGCCAGCCGATATAGCGTCTCGAACACCGGGGAGCTGTTTTTT.

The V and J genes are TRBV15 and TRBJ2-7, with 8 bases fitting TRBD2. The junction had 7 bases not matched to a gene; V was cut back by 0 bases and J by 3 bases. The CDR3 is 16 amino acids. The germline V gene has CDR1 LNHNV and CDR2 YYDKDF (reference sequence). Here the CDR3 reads CATSRDLSGGLYEQYF. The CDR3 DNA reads TGTGCCACCAGCAGAGATCTAAGCGGGGGACTCTACGAGCAGTACTTC.

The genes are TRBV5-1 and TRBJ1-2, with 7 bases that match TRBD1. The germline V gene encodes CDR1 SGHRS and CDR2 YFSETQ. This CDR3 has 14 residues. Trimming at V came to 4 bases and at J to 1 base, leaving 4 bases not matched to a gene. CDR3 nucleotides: TGCGCCAGCAGCCGGACAGGTGATAACTATGGCTACACCTTC. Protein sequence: CASSRTGDNYGYTF.

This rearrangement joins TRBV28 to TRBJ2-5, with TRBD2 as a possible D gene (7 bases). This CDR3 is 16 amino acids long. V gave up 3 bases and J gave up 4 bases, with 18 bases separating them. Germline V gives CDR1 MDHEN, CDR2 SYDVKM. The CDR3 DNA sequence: TGTGCCAGCAGTTTTTTGTTCGGGGGGCTTGGAGAGACCCAGTACTTC. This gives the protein CASSFLFGGLGETQYF. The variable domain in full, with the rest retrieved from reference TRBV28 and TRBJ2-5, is DVKVTQSSRYLVKRTGEKVFLECVQDMDHENMFWYRQDPGLGLRLIYFSYDVKMKEKGDIPEGYSVSREKKERFSLILESASTNQTSMYLCASSFLFGGLGETQYFGPGTRLLVL.

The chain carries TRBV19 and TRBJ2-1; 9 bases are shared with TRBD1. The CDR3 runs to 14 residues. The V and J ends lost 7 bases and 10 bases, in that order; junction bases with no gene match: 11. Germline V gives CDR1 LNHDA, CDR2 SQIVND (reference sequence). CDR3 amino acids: CASKDRGRLKEQFF. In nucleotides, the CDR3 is TGTGCCAGTAAAGACAGGGGGAGATTAAAGGAGCAGTTCTTC. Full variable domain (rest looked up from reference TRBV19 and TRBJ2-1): DGGITQSPKYLFRKEGQNVTLSCEQNLNHDAMYWYRQDPGQGLRLIYYSQIVNDFQKGDIAEGYSVSREKKESFPLTVTSAQKNPTAFYLCASKDRGRLKEQFFGPGTRLTVL.

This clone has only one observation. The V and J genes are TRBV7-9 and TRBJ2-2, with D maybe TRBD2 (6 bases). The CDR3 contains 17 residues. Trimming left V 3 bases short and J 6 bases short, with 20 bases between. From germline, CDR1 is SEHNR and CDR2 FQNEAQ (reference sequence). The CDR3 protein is CASSFGVAAPVSGELFF. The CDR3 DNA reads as TGTGCCAGCAGCTTTGGAGTAGCGGCCCCAGTTTCCGGGGAGCTGTTTTTT.

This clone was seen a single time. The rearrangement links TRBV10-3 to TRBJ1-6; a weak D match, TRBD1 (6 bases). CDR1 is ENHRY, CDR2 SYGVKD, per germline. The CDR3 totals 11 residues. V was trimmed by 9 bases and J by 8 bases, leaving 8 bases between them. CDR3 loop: CAIHRDSPLHF. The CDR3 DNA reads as TGTGCCATTCACAGGGATTCACCCCTCCACTTT.

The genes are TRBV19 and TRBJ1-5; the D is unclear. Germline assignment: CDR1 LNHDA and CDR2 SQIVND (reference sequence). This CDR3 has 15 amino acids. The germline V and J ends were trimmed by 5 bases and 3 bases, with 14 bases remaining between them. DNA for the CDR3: TGTGCCAGTAGTCTTCGGACGGACTACAATCAGCCCCAGCATTTT. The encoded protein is CASSLRTDYNQPQHF.

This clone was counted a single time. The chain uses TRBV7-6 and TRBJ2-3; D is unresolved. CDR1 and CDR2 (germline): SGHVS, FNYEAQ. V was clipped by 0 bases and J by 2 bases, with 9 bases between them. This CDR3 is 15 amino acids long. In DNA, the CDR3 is TGTGCCAGCAGCTTAGCGGGCCAGTCCACAGATACGCAGTATTTT. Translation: CASSLAGQSTDTQYF. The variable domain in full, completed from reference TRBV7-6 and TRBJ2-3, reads GAGVSQSPRYKVTKRGQDVALRCDPISGHVSLYWYRQALGQGPEFLTYFNYEAQQDKSGLPNDRFSAERPEGSISTLTIQRTEQRDSAMYRCASSLAGQSTDTQYFGPGTRLTVL.

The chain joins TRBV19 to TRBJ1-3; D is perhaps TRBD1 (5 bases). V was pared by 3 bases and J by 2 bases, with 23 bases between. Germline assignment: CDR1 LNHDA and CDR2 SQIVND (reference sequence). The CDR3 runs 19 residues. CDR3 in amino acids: CASSMAPLLQGPTGNTIYF. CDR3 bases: TGTGCCAGTAGTATGGCTCCCCTCCTCCAGGGCCCAACTGGAAACACCATATATTTT.

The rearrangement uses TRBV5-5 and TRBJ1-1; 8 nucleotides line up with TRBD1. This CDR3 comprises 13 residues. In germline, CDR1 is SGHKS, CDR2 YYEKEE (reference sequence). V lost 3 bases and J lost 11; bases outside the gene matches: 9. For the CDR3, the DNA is TGTGCCAGCAGCTCCCCCAGGGGGCGTGGCGCTTTCTTT. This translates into CASSSPRGRGAFF. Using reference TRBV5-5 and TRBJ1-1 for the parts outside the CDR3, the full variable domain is DAGVTQSPTHLIKTRGQQVTLRCSPISGHKSVSWYQQVLGQGPQFIFQYYEKEERGRGNFPDRFSARQFPNYSSELNVNALLLGDSALYLCASSSPRGRGAFFGQGTRLTVV.

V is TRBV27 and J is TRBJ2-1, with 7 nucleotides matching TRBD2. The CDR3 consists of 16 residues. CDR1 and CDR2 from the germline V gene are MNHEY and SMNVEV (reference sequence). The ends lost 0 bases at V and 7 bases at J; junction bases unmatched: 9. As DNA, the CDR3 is TGTGCCAGCAGTTTATCGTGGGGACTAATCAATAATGAGCAGTTCTTC. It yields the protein CASSLSWGLINNEQFF.

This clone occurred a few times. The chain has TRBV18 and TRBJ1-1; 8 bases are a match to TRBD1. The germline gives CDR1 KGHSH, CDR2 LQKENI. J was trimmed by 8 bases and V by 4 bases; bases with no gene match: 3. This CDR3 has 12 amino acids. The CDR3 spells CASSQNRGEAFF. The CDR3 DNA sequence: TGTGCCAGCTCACAAAACAGGGGGGAAGCTTTCTTT.

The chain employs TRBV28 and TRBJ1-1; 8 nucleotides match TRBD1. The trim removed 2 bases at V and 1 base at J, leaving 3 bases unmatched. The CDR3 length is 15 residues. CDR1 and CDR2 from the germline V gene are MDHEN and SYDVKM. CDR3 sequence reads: CASSLRGQENTEAFF. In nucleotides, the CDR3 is TGTGCCAGCAGTTTACGGGGACAGGAGAACACTGAAGCTTTCTTT.

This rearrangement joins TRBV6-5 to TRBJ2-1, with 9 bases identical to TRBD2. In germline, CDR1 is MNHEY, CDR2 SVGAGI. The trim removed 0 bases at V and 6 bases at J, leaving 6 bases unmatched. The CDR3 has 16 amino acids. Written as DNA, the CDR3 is TGTGCCAGCAGTTACTCTAGCGGAGCGGGAGGCAATGAGCAGTTCTTC. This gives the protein CASSYSSGAGGNEQFF.

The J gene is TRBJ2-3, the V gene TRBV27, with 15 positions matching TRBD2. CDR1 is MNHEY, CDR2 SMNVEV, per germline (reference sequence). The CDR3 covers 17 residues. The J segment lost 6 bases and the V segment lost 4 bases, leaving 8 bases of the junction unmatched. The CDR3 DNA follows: TGTGCCAGCAGTTCGGCCGGACTAGCGGGAGGGCCGGATACGCAGTATTTT. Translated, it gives CASSSAGLAGGPDTQYF.

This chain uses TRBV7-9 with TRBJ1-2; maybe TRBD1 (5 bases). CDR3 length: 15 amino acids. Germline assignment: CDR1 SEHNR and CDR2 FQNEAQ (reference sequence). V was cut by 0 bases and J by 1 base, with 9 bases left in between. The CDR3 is CASSLAEQGNYGYTF. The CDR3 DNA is TGTGCCAGCAGCTTAGCGGAGCAGGGTAACTATGGCTACACCTTC.

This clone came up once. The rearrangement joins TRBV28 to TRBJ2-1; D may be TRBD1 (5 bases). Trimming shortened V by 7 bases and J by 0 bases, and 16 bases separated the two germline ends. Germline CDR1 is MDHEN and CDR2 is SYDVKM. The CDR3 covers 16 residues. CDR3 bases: TGTGCCAGCATTTCCCCGACAGTGATCTCCTACAATGAGCAGTTCTTC. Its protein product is CASISPTVISYNEQFF.

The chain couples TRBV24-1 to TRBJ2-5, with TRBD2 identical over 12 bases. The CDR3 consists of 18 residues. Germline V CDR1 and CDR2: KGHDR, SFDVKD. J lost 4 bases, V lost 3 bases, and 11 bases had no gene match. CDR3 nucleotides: TGTGCCACCAGTGATGCCGGGACTAGCGGGCTGGGGGGAGAGACCCAGTACTTC. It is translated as CATSDAGTSGLGGETQYF.

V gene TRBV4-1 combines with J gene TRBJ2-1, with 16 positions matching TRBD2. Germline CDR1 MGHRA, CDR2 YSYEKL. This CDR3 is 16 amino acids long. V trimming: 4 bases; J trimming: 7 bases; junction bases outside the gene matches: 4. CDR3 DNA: TGCGCCAGCAGCCGGGGACTAGCGGGAGGGCGGAATGAGCAGTTCTTC. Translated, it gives CASSRGLAGGRNEQFF.

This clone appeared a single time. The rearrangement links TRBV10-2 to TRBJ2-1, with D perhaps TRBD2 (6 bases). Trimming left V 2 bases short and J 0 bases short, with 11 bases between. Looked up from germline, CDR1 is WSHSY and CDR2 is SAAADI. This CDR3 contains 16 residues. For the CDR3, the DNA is TGCGCCAGCAGTGAGGGGGGGACGAGCTCCTACAATGAGCAGTTCTTC. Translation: CASSEGGTSSYNEQFF.

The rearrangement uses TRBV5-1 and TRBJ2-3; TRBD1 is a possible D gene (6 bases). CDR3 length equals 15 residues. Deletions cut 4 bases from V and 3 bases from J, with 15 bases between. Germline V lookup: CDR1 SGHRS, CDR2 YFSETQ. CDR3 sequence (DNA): TGCGCCAGCAGCACGGGTCAGGGGAAAACAGATACGCAGTATTTT. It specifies CASSTGQGKTDTQYF.